These T cell receptor beta chains were read from a single sample in a study of T cell repertoires in cytomegalovirus infection. One entry per CDR3 protein, called by TCRdb with MiXCR from the reads. The table records 350,000 to 550,000 distinct CDR3 sequences, approximately 31% of them present only once. Material: PBMCs. These receptors all come from a human donor in good health (CMV status not recorded). Some clones in this sample may be carry-over from other donors' samples. Each CDR3 is given with its conserved first and last residue.

TRBJ1-6 TRBV4-3 CASSQDGQGHERLHF
TRBJ2-3 TRBV7-2 CASSPPSDTQYF
TRBJ2-5 TRBV11-2 CASSFYASGGGETQYF
TRBJ2-5 TRBV7-2 CASSLGLAGGRGETQYF
TRBJ2-7 TRBV4-2 CASSPTTPGAEQYF
TRBJ2-1 TRBV29-1 CSVEDVGGLSDEPFF
TRBJ1-5 TRBV2 CASSEVYTDSNQPQHF
TRBJ2-7 TRBV27 CASSLYSDYEQYF
TRBJ2-7 TRBV12-3/TRBV12-4 CASSFTGQDYEQYF
TRBJ2-1 TRBV24-1 CATSDALGASGGNEQFF
TRBJ2-2 TRBV12-3/TRBV12-4 CAITLFLGELFF
TRBJ2-3 TRBV3-1 CASSLQGVGTDTQYF
TRBJ2-7 TRBV12-3/TRBV12-4 CASSQGTAQYF
TRBJ1-1 TRBV20-1 CSAGGSGHLNTEAFF
TRBJ2-7 TRBV6-1 CASHPRETGWMQYF
TRBJ1-1 TRBV28 CASSLGGASTEAFF
TRBJ2-1 TRBV7-2 CAISSSVGDQFF
TRBJ1-1 TRBV6-5 CASSYGTGTLNTEAFF
TRBJ1-1 TRBV29-1 CSVEAGQGGTEAFF
TRBJ1-2 TRBV15 CATSRKGQGVWYTF
TRBJ2-1 TRBV29-1 CSVDGQTNTDEQFF
TRBJ2-7 TRBV27 CASSIRKGASYEQYF
TRBJ2-5 TRBV7-6 CASSRQTSGAKETQYF
TRBJ1-5 TRBV7-2 CASSLGGASNQPQHF
TRBJ1-1 TRBV7-2 CASSLVRGRNTEAFF
TRBJ1-5 TRBV7-2 CASSLGGGAIQPQHF
TRBJ1-5 TRBV20-1 CSARDGRGPFQPQHF
TRBJ1-5 TRBV20-1 CSARRQGESSNQPQHF
TRBJ1-5 TRBV7-2 CASSLAPRALSNQPQHF
TRBJ2-7 TRBV20-1 CSARDQGLADFYEQYF
TRBJ1-2 TRBV27 CASSPFSSGSYGYTF
TRBJ2-3 TRBV11-2 CASTSASHTQYF
TRBJ1-2 TRBV5-6 CASSLTKGRGYTF
TRBJ2-2 TRBV5-1 CASGESGLSGELFF
TRBJ2-7 TRBV20-1 CSATSGRSYEQYF
TRBJ2-4 TRBV9 CASRVGEKAKNIQYF
TRBJ1-1 TRBV11-2 CASSWNRGHSEALF
TRBJ1-4 TRBV12-3/TRBV12-4 CASSFSGQGPNEKLFF
TRBJ2-2 TRBV7-9 CASSLRPEHQSGELFF
TRBJ1-1 TRBV7-9 CASSLEVGAFF
TRBJ1-1 TRBV18 CASSRPGTGNTEAFF
TRBJ1-1 TRBV12-3/TRBV12-4 CASSTPGQGFLWDTEAFF
TRBJ1-1 TRBV7-9 CASSPDRGQDTEAFF
TRBJ1-6 TRBV2 CARSGQSSYNSPLHF
TRBJ2-7 TRBV7-2 CASSFQGVGSYEQYF
TRBJ1-1 TRBV11-2 CASITDLGTSTEAFF
TRBJ2-3 TRBV7-6 CASSRNGAKLTDTQYF
TRBJ2-3 TRBV6-5 CASSYGAESTDTQYF
TRBJ2-1 TRBV20-1 CSAYGLAAYNEQFF
TRBJ2-7 TRBV6-5 CASSAQGNEQYF
TRBJ2-5 TRBV7-8 CASSPTARTQYF
TRBJ2-1 TRBV24-1 CATSDPDGSSYNEQFF
TRBJ2-5 TRBV28 CASSLSGREETQYF
TRBJ1-4 TRBV3-1 CASRLHGIAANEKLFF
TRBJ2-1 TRBV5-6 CASIRLAGLWNNEQFF